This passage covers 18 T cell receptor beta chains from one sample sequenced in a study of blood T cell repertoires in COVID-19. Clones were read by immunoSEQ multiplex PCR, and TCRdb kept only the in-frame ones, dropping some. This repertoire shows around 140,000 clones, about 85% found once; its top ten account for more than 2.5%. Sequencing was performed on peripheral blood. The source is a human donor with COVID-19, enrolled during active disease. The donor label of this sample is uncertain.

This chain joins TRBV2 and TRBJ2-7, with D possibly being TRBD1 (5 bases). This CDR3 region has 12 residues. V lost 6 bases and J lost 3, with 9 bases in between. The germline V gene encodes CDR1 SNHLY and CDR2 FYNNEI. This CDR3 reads CASRGDSYEQYF. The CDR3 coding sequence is TGTGCCAGCAGAGGAGACAGCTACGAGCAGTACTTC.

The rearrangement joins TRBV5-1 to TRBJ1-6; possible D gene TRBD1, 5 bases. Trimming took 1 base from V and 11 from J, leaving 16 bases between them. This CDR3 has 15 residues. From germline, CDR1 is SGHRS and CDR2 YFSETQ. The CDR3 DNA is TGCGCCAGCAGCTTGACCTCGACAGAGCCCACACCCCTCCACTTT. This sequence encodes CASSLTSTEPTPLHF.

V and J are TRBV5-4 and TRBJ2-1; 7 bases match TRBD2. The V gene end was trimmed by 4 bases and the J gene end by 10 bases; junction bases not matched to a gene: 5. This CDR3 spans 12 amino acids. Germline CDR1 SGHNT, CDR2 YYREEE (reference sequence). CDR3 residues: CASSRVGGEQFF. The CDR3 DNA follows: TGTGCCAGCAGCCGGGTGGGAGGGGAGCAGTTCTTC.

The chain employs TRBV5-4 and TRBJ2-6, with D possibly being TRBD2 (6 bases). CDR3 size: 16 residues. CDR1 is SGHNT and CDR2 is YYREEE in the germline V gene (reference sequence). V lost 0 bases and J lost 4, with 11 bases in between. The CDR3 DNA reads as TGTGCCAGCAGCTTGGGCGGGGCAGGCGGGGCCAACGTCCTGACTTTC. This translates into CASSLGGAGGANVLTF.

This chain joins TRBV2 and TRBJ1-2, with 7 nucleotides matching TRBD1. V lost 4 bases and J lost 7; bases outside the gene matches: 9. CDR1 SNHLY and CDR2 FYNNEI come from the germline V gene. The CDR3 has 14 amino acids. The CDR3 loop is CASSVAEGAVGYTF. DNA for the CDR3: TGTGCCAGCAGTGTAGCTGAGGGGGCAGTTGGCTACACCTTC.

The CDR3 is CATRRGQGSVDGELFF. In DNA, the CDR3 is TGTGCCACAAGGCGAGGACAGGGGTCTGTCGACGGGGAGCTGTTTTTT. V and J are TRBV24-1 and TRBJ2-2, with TRBD1 matching 9 bases. CDR3 length equals 16 residues. Germline CDR1 reads KGHDR; CDR2 reads SFDVKD. With V trimmed by 10 bases and J by 7 bases, 15 bases remained unmatched.

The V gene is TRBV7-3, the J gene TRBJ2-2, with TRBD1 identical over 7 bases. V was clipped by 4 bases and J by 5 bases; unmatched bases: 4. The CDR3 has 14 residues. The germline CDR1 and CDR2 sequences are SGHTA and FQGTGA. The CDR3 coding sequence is TGTGCCAGCAGCTGGTCAGGGGGAACCGGGGAGCTGTTTTTT. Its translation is CASSWSGGTGELFF.

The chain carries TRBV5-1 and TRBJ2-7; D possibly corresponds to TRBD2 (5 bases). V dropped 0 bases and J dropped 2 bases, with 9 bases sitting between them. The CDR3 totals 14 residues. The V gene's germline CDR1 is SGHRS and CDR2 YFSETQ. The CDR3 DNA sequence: TGCGCCAGCAGCTTGGAAAGCGGAACCTACGAGCAGTACTTC. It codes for CASSLESGTYEQYF.

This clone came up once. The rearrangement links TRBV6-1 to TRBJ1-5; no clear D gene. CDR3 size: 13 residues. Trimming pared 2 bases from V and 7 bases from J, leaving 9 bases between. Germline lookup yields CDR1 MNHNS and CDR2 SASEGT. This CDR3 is CASSEQARQPQHF. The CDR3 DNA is TGTGCCAGCAGTGAACAGGCTCGCCAGCCCCAGCATTTT.

The chain's CDR3 is CASSLIAGDRPDTQYF. The CDR3 coding sequence is TGCGCCAGCAGCTTAATAGCGGGAGACCGGCCAGATACGCAGTATTTT. The chain employs TRBV5-1 and TRBJ2-3; 9 bases align to TRBD2. Trimming at V came to 2 bases and at J to 4 bases, leaving 8 bases not matched to a gene. This CDR3 is 16 amino acids long. Germline values: CDR1 SGHRS, CDR2 YFSETQ.

CDR3 amino acids: CASSPQPRGNGYTF. DNA for the CDR3: TGTGCCAGCAGCCCACAACCCCGGGGGAATGGCTACACCTTC. The chain recombines TRBV6-4 with TRBJ1-2; D may be TRBD1 (5 bases). CDR3 size: 14 residues. V was pared by 6 bases and J by 6 bases, with 17 bases between. From germline, CDR1 is MRHNA and CDR2 SNTAGT.

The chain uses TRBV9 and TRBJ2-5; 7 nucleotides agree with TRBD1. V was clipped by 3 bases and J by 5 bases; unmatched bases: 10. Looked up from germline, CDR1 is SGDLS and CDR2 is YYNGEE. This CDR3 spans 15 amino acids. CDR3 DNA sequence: TGTGCCAGCAGCGCGATGGACAGGCTTTCGGAGACCCAGTACTTC. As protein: CASSAMDRLSETQYF.

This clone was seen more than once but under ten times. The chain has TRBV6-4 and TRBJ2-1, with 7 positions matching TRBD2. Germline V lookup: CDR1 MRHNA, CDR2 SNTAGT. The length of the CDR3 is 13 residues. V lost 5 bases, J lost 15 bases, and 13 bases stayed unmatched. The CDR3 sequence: CASSPSLGGEVFF. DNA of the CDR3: TGTGCCAGCAGTCCCTCACTGGGGGGGGAGGTGTTCTTC.

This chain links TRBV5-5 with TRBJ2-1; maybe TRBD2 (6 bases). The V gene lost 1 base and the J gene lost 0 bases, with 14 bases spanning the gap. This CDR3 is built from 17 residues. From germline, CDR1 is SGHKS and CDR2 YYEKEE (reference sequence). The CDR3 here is CASSLFSGGDSYNEQFF. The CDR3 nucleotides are TGTGCCAGCAGCTTGTTCTCTGGCGGGGACTCCTACAATGAGCAGTTCTTC. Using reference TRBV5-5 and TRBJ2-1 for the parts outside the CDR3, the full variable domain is DAGVTQSPTHLIKTRGQQVTLRCSPISGHKSVSWYQQVLGQGPQFIFQYYEKEERGRGNFPDRFSARQFPNYSSELNVNALLLGDSALYLCASSLFSGGDSYNEQFFGPGTRLTVL.

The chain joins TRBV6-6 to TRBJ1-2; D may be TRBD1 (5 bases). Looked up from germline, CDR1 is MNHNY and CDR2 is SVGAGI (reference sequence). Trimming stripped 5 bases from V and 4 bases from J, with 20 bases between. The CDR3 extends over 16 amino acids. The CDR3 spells CASSLGGVGAGYGYTF. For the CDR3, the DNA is TGTGCCAGCAGTCTAGGAGGGGTTGGGGCCGGCTATGGCTACACCTTC.

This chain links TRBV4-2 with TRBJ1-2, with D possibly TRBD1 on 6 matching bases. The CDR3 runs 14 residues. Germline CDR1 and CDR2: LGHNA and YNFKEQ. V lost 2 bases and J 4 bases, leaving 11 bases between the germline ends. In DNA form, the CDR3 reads TGTGCCAGCAGCCAACGCCGACAGGCCTATGGCTACACCTTC. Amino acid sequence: CASSQRRQAYGYTF.

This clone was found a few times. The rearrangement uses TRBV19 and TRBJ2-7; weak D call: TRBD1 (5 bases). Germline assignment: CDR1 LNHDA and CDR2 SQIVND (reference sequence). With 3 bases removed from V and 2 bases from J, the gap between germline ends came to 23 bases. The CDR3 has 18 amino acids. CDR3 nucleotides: TGTGCCAGTAGTATTACGGTGGGCCAGGCCAGGGTTACCTACGAGCAGTACTTC. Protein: CASSITVGQARVTYEQYF.

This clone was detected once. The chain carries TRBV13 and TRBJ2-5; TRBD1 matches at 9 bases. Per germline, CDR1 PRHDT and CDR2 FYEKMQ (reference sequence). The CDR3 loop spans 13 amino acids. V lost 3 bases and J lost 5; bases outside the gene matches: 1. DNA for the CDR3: TGTGCCAGCAGCTTCGGACAGGGGGAGACCCAGTACTTC. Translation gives CASSFGQGETQYF.